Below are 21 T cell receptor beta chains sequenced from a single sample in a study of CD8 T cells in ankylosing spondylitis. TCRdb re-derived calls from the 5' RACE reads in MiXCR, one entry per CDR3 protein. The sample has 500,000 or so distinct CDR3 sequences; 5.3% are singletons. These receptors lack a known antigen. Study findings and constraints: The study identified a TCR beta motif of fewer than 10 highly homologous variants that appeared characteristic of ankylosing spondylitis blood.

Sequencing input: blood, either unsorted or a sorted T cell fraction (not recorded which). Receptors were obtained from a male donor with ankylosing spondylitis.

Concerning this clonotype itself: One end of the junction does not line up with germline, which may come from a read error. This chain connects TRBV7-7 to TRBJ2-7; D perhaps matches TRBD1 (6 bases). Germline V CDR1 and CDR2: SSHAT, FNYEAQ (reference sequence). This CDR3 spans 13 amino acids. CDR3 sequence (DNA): TGTGCTAGCAGCGCTACAGGGCAGGGTGAGCAGTACTTC. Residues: CASSATGQGEQYF.

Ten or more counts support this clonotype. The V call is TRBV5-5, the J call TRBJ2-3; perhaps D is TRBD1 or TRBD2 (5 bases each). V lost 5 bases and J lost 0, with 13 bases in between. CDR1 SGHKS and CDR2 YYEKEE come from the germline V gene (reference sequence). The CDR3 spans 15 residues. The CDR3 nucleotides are TGTGCCAGCAGGTACCGGGACCCAAGCACAGATACGCAGTATTTT. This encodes CASRYRDPSTDTQYF.

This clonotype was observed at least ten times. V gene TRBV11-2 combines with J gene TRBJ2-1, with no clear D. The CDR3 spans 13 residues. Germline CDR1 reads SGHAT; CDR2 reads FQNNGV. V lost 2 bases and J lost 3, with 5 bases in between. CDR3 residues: CASSLTHYNEQFF. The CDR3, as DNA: TGTGCCAGCAGCTTAACTCACTACAATGAGCAGTTCTTC.

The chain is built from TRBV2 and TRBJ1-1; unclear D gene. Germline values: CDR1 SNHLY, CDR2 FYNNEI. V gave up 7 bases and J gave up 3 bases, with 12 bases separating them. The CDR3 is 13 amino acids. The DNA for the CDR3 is TGTGCCAGCAACACTGAGGGAGACACTGAAGCTTTCTTT. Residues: CASNTEGDTEAFF.

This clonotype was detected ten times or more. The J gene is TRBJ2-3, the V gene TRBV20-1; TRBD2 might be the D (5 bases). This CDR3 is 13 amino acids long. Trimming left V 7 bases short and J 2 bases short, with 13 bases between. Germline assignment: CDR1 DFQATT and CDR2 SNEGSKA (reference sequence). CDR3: CSGGREYTDTQYF. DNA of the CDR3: TGCAGTGGCGGGCGAGAGTACACAGATACGCAGTATTTT.

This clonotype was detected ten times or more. CDR3 coding DNA: TGCAGTGCTAGAGATCGGGGGGGTAAGACTGAAGCTTTCTTT. It is translated as CSARDRGGKTEAFF. The chain joins TRBV20-1 to TRBJ1-1, with D tentatively TRBD1 (5 bases). The CDR3 loop spans 14 amino acids. Germline V CDR1 and CDR2: DFQATT, SNEGSKA (reference sequence). V was trimmed by 0 bases and J by 5 bases, leaving 13 bases between them.

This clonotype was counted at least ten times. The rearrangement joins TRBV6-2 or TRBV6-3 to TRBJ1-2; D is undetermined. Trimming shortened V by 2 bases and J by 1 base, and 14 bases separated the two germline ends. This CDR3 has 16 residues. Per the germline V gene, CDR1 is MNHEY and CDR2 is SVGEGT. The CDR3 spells CASSYELGLYNYGYTF. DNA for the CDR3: TGTGCCAGCAGTTACGAATTGGGCTTGTATAACTATGGCTACACCTTC.

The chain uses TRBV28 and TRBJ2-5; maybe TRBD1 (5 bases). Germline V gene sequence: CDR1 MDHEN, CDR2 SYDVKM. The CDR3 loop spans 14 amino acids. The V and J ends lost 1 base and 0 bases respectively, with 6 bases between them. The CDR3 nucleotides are TGTGCCAGCAGTTTATACAGGTACCAAGAGACCCAGTACTTC. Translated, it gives CASSLYRYQETQYF.

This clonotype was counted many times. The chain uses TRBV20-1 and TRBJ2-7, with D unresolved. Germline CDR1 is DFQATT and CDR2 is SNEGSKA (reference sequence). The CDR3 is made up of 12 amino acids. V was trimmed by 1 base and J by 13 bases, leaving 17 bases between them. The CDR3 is CSARAPGKSSYF. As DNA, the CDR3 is TGCAGTGCTAGAGCCCCGGGCAAGTCTTCCTACTTC.

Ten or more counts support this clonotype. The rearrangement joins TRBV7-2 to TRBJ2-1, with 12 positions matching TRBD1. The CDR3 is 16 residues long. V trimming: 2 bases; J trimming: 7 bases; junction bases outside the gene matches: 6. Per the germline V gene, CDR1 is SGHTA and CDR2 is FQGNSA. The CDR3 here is CASSLIGTGGENEQFF. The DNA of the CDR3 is TGTGCCAGCAGCTTAATCGGGACAGGGGGCGAAAATGAGCAGTTCTTC.

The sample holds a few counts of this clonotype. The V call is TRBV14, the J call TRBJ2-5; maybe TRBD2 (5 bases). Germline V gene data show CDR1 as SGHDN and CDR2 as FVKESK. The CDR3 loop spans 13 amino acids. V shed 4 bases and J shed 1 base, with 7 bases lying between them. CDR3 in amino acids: CASSREIQETQYF. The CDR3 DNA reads TGTGCCAGCAGCCGGGAGATCCAAGAGACCCAGTACTTC.

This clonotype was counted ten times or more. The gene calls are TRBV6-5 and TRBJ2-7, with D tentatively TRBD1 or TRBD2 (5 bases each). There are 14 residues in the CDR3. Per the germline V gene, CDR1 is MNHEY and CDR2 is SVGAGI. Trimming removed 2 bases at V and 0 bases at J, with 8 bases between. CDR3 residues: CASSYEGLSYEQYF. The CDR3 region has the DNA TGTGCCAGCAGTTACGAGGGGCTCTCCTACGAGCAGTACTTC.

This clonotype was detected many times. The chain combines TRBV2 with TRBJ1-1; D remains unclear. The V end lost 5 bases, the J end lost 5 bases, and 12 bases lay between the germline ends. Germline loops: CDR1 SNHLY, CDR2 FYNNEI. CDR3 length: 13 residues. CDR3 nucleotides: TGTGCCAGCAGTCCAGACCCCTCTACTGAAGCTTTCTTT. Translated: CASSPDPSTEAFF.

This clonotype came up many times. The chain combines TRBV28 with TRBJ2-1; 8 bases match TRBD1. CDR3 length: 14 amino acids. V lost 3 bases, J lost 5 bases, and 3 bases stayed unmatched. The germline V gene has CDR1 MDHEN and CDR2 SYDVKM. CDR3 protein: CASSFGQGNNEQFF. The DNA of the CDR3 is TGTGCCAGCAGTTTTGGACAGGGAAACAATGAGCAGTTCTTC.

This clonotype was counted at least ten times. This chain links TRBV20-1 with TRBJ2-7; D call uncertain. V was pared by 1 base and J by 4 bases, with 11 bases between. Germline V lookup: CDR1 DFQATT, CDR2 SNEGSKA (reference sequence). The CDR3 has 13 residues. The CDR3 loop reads CSARAELSYEQYF. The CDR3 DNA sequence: TGCAGTGCTAGAGCTGAACTATCATACGAGCAGTACTTC.

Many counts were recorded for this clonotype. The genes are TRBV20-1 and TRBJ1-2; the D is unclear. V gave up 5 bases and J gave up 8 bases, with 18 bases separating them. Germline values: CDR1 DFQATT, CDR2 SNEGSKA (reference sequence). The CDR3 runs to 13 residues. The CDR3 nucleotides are TGCAGTGCTCTCCCGGTGACCGGACGAGGCTACACCTTC. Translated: CSALPVTGRGYTF.

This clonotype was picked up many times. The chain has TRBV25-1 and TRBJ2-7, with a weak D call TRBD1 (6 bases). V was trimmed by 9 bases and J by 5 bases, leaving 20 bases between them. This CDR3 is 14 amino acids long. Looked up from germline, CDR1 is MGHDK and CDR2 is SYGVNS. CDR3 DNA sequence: TGTGCCAGGCATTCCGGGACATTGAACCACGAGCAGTACTTC. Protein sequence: CARHSGTLNHEQYF.

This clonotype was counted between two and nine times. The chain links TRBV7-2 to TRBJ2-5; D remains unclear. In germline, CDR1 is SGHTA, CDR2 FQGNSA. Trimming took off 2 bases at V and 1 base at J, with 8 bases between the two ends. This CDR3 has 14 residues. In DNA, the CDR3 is TGTGCCAGCAGCTTAAACATCCGCCAAGAGACCCAGTACTTC. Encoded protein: CASSLNIRQETQYF.

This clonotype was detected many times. CDR3 loop: CASSSTGFNQPQHF. CDR3 in DNA: TGTGCCAGCAGTTCGACAGGGTTCAATCAGCCCCAGCATTTT. The chain employs TRBV12-3 or TRBV12-4 and TRBJ1-5; 7 positions agree with TRBD1. The junction had 3 bases not matched to a gene; V was cut back by 4 bases and J by 3 bases. The CDR3 spans 14 residues.

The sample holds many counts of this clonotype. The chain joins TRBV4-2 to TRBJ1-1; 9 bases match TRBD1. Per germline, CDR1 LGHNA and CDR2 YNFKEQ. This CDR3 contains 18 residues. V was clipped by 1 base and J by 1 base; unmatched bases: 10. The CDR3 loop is CASSQAQGQGPSNTEAFF. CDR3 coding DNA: TGTGCCAGCAGCCAAGCCCAAGGACAGGGGCCGTCGAACACTGAAGCTTTCTTT.

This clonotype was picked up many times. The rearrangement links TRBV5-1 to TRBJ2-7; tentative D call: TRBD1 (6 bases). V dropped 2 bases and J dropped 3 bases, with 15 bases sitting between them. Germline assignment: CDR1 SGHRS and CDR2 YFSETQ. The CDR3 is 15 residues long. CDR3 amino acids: CASSLGEGVDYEQYF. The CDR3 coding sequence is TGCGCCAGCAGCTTAGGAGAGGGGGTAGACTACGAGCAGTACTTC.